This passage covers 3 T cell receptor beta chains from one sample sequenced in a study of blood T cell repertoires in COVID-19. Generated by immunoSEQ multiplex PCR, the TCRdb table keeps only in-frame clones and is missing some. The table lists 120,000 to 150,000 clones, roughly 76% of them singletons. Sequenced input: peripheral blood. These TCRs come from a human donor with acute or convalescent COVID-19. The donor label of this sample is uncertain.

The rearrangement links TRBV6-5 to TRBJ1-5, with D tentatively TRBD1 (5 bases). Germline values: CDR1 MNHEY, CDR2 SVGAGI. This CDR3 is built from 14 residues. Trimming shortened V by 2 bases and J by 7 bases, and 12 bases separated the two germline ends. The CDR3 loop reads CASSYNRGKQPQHF. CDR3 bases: TGTGCCAGCAGTTACAATAGGGGAAAACAGCCCCAGCATTTT.

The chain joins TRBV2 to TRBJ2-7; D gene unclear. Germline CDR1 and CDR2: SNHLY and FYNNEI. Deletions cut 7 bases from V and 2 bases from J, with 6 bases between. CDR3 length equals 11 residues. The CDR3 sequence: CASIDTYEQYV. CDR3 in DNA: TGTGCCAGCATTGACACCTACGAGCAGTACGTC.

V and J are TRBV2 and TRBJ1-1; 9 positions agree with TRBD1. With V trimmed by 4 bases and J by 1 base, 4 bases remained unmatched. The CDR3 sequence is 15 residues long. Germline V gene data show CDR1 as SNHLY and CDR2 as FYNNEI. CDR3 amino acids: CASSANRGPNTEAFF. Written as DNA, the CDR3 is TGTGCCAGCAGTGCCAACAGGGGGCCGAACACTGAAGCTTTCTTT.